Sequencing of this TCR beta chain was carried out in a study of early stage breast cancer tumors. As for the study in general: Under 10 ER+/PR+/HER2- tumors were invasive ductal; a few were invasive lobular. General study findings and limits: Tumors had around 2.3-fold higher T cell density than normal breast.

There are 15 residues in the CDR3. Trimming left V 3 bases short and J 8 bases short, with 19 bases between. Germline CDR1 MGHDK, CDR2 SYGVNS. With respect to this clone: Its specificity is unknown.

Sequenced by immunoSEQ multiplex PCR; TCRdb stores in-frame clones only, minus some. The sample lists 45,000 to 60,000 clones, 85% to 95% occurring once. The chain recombines TRBV25-1 with TRBJ1-2; tentative D call: TRBD1 (5 bases). Sequencing input: blood. The source is a person between 65 and 79 years old with breast cancer. DNA for the CDR3: TGTGCCAGCAGTGACCTTATGGCCAGGGTCGAGGGCTACACCTTC. Translating gives CASSDLMARVEGYTF.